The sequence of this T cell receptor (beta chain) was determined in a study of PD-L1 blockade in urothelial cancer. Remarks on this clone: One end of the junction is discordant with germline, which a read error may explain.

Using immunoSEQ multiplex PCR, the repertoire was profiled, and TCRdb retains in-frame clones only, with some absent. The data show about 87,000 clones, 84% seen once. The time point denotes: pretreatment peripheral blood. Germline assignment: CDR1 MNHEY and CDR2 SMNVEV (reference sequence). This CDR3 is 14 amino acids long. The source material was PBMCs, sampled around atezolizumab (anti-PD-L1) treatment. The sequence came from a man in his fifties or sixties with urothelial cancer. V and J are TRBV27 and TRBJ2-6, with D maybe TRBD2 (5 bases). Written as DNA, the CDR3 is TGTGCCAGCACCCCTAGCTCTCGGGCCAACGTCCTGACTTTC. It yields the protein CASTPSSRANVLTF.